One sample yielded the 18 T cell receptor beta chains listed below, sequenced in a study of cytomegalovirus exposure and HLA in healthy donors listed by TCRdb under 2017. Receptor amplification or capture employed the immunoSEQ multiplex PCR assay. For the multiplex PCR, a mixture combining 60 forward primers for TCR Vbeta segments and 13 reverse primers for TCR Jbeta segments was used. The clones in this table, taken by TCRdb from immuneACCESS, are in-frame only. Not every clone is retained; where verified, under half of the shortfall comes from an unresolved V gene, and the cause of the rest is unknown. The sample table holds under 150,000 clones, of which 80% were seen once. The top ten clones comprise roughly 2.5% of the sample. What was sequenced was PBMCs. The receptors shown here come from a man younger than 45 in good health and CMV-seronegative.

This clone has a handful of counts. The chain carries TRBV6-1 and TRBJ1-5; D is undetermined. V was shortened by 6 bases and J by 1 base, with 13 bases between the two germline ends. Per germline, CDR1 MNHNS and CDR2 SASEGT. This CDR3 is built from 15 residues. The CDR3 bases are TGTGCCAGCAGCGAGGAAGTATACAGCAATCAGCCCCAGCATTTT. Its protein product is CASSEEVYSNQPQHF.

The sample holds one count of this clone. The gene calls are TRBV2 and TRBJ1-1, with D possibly matching TRBD1 (6 bases). The V gene lost 4 bases and the J gene lost 3 bases, with 24 bases spanning the gap. This CDR3 spans 18 amino acids. Germline assignment: CDR1 SNHLY and CDR2 FYNNEI. The CDR3 reads CASSVLRGQGTWDTEAFF. The CDR3 DNA reads TGTGCCAGCAGTGTTCTCCGGGGTCAGGGGACATGGGACACTGAAGCTTTCTTT.

This clone was counted only a few times. The V and J genes are TRBV4-1 and TRBJ2-7, with 12 positions matching TRBD2. V was clipped by 1 base and J by 2 bases; unmatched bases: 0. The length of the CDR3 is 15 residues. Germline V CDR1 and CDR2: MGHRA, YSYEKL. Written as DNA, the CDR3 is TGCGCCAGCAGCCAAGGACTAGCGGGAGCCTACGAGCAGTACTTC. Its translation: CASSQGLAGAYEQYF.

The chain combines TRBV7-2 with TRBJ1-5; no definite D call. The V gene's germline CDR1 is SGHTA and CDR2 FQGNSA. The CDR3 is 13 amino acids. Deletions cut 5 bases from V and 6 bases from J, with 11 bases between. CDR3 loop: CASSLSFGQPQHF. The CDR3 nucleotides are TGTGCCAGCAGCCTGAGCTTTGGTCAGCCCCAGCATTTT. The variable domain in full, completed from reference TRBV7-2 and TRBJ1-5, reads GAGVSQSPSNKVTEKGKDVELRCDPISGHTALYWYRQSLGQGLEFLIYFQGNSAPDKSGLPSDRFSAERTGGSVSTLTIQRTQQEDSAVYLCASSLSFGQPQHFGDGTRLSIL.

The rearrangement links TRBV30 to TRBJ2-7, with D perhaps TRBD2 (7 bases). This CDR3 spans 14 amino acids. The V end was cut by 4 bases, the J end by 5 bases, with 18 bases between. Germline-derived CDR1 and CDR2 are GTSNPN and SVGIG (reference sequence). CDR3 DNA: TGTGCCTGGACGCGGGGGCGGACCGGCGACGAGCAGTACTTC. Translated: CAWTRGRTGDEQYF.

The V gene is TRBV12-5, the J gene TRBJ2-3; TRBD2 aligns across 12 bases. Trimming cost V 1 base and J 5 bases; bases outside gene matches: 4. The CDR3 runs 16 residues. Germline loops: CDR1 LGHNT, CDR2 FRNRAP. The CDR3 is CASGLGLAGAEDTQYF. In DNA, the CDR3 is TGTGCTAGTGGTTTGGGACTAGCGGGAGCGGAAGATACGCAGTATTTT.

This clone was found a few times. One end of the junction is discordant with germline, which a read error may explain. The V call is TRBV7-9, the J call TRBJ1-1; 8 nucleotides match TRBD1. The germline gives CDR1 SEHNR, CDR2 FQNEAQ (reference sequence). This CDR3 comprises 12 residues. The CDR3 region has the DNA TGTTCCAGCAGCTTCGGACAGGGACAAGCTTTCTTT. It is translated as CSSSFGQGQAFF.

This rearrangement joins TRBV6-6 to TRBJ1-1; D not certain. There are 15 residues in the CDR3. In germline, CDR1 is MNHNY, CDR2 SVGAGI (reference sequence). The germline V and J ends were trimmed by 7 bases and 0 bases, with 15 bases remaining between them. The CDR3 sequence is CASTDSGFLNTEAFF. In DNA form, the CDR3 reads TGTGCCAGCACCGACTCGGGGTTTCTGAACACTGAAGCTTTCTTT.

This chain links TRBV9 with TRBJ2-7, with 7 positions matching TRBD1. Germline trimming cut 4 bases from V and 0 bases from J; bases unmatched to any gene: 7. CDR3 length: 15 residues. Germline V CDR1 and CDR2: SGDLS, YYNGEE. The CDR3 sequence is CASSPRGLFSYEQYF. In DNA form, the CDR3 reads TGTGCCAGCAGCCCGAGGGGGCTTTTCTCCTACGAGCAGTACTTC.

This clone was recorded only once. The V call is TRBV23-1, the J call TRBJ1-2, with D hard to call. TRBV23-1 is annotated as an ORF whose role is uncertain. The CDR3 loop spans 14 amino acids. The germline V and J ends were trimmed by 3 bases and 8 bases, with 16 bases remaining between them. Here the CDR3 reads CASSHRPGLEGYTF. The CDR3 DNA reads as TGCGCCAGCAGTCATAGGCCGGGTTTGGAGGGCTACACCTTC.

The chain joins TRBV19 to TRBJ2-1, with TRBD2 matching over 11 bases. V lost 6 bases, J lost 5 bases, and 3 bases stayed unmatched. The CDR3 length is 14 residues. Germline loops: CDR1 LNHDA, CDR2 SQIVND (reference sequence). The CDR3 loop is CASRTSGEHNEQFF. CDR3 nucleotide sequence: TGTGCCAGTAGGACTAGCGGGGAACACAATGAGCAGTTCTTC.

J is TRBJ1-2 and V is TRBV7-8; TRBD1 aligns across 10 bases. Germline loops: CDR1 SGHVS, CDR2 FQNEAQ. This CDR3 is built from 17 residues. The V and J ends lost 1 base and 4 bases, in that order; junction bases with no gene match: 9. The CDR3 DNA sequence: TGTGCCAGCAGCTTAGAGACAGGGGGCGCCTCCCTCTATGGCTACACCTTC. This sequence encodes CASSLETGGASLYGYTF.

The rearrangement links TRBV10-2 to TRBJ2-1, with TRBD2 matching 8 bases. The CDR3 runs 16 residues. Germline CDR1 and CDR2: WSHSY and SAAADI. The J segment lost 7 bases and the V segment lost 4 bases, leaving 12 bases of the junction unmatched. The CDR3, as DNA: TGCGCCAGCAGTGTGTTATCGAGCGGGAGAGGGAATGAGCAGTTCTTC. It translates to CASSVLSSGRGNEQFF.

This chain connects TRBV9 to TRBJ1-2; tentatively, D is TRBD1 (5 bases). The CDR3 totals 17 residues. V shed 0 bases and J shed 3 bases, with 18 bases lying between them. Germline V gene lookup returns CDR1 SGDLS and CDR2 YYNGEE. CDR3 DNA: TGTGCCAGCAGCGTAGCCCCCGAGGTCGGGGGTGACTATGGCTACACCTTC. Protein: CASSVAPEVGGDYGYTF.

V and J are TRBV7-9 and TRBJ1-2; no clear D. The CDR3 has 16 residues. CDR1 SEHNR and CDR2 FQNEAQ come from the germline V gene (reference sequence). V lost 5 bases and J 0 bases, leaving 16 bases between the germline ends. DNA of the CDR3: TGTGCCAGCAGCGCATCGTCGGGGTGGGCTAACTATGGCTACACCTTC. It translates to CASSASSGWANYGYTF.

CDR3 DNA sequence: TGCGCCAGCAGCCAAGAGGTAGCGGGAGGGCCCTCGAGAGGGGAGCTGTTTTTT. It yields the protein CASSQEVAGGPSRGELFF. The V gene is TRBV4-3, the J gene TRBJ2-2; 11 bases agree with TRBD2. The CDR3 has 18 amino acids. The junction had 11 bases not matched to a gene; V was cut back by 0 bases and J by 8 bases. The germline gives CDR1 LGHNA, CDR2 YSLEER.

In regard to this clone: Other DNA sequences within the sample encode an identical CDR3. The J gene is TRBJ2-3, the V gene TRBV10-1; D remains unclear. The V and J ends lost 6 bases and 2 bases respectively, with 6 bases between them. The CDR3 loop spans 12 amino acids. The germline CDR1 and CDR2 sequences are WNHNN and SYGVQD (reference sequence). This chain's CDR3 is CASSPNTDTQYF. In DNA, the CDR3 is TGCGCCAGCAGCCCCAACACAGATACGCAGTATTTT.

The chain uses TRBV28 and TRBJ1-2, with D possibly TRBD1 on 5 matching bases. The V gene's germline CDR1 is MDHEN and CDR2 SYDVKM. V lost 10 bases and J 6 bases, leaving 21 bases between the germline ends. The CDR3 spans 14 residues. The CDR3 loop reads CATTIPPGGDGYTF. Written as DNA, the CDR3 is TGTGCCACCACTATACCTCCTGGGGGGGATGGCTACACCTTC.